This paragraph reports one T cell receptor (beta chain). Its antigen remains unknown. The data were taken from a study of identical twins. TCRdb passed the 5' RACE reads through MiXCR, listing each CDR3 protein once. The sample lists more than 600,000 distinct CDR3 sequences; 18% were seen once. V dropped 4 bases and J dropped 0 bases, with 7 bases sitting between them. CDR1 and CDR2 (germline): MNHEY, SVGAGI. The length of the CDR3 is 14 residues. Findings of the study overall: Models underestimated TCR alpha sharing (out-of-frame) in monozygotic twins. Excess low generation probability was seen in twin-shared out-of-frame alpha sequences.

A further study also used this sample, focusing on T cells expressing NK-cell markers. From that paper: The CD3+CD56-NKG2C+ fraction of four donors was likewise dominated by these clonotypes. HCMV specificity of the expanded NKG2C+ T cell clones was not established.

This clonotype was obtained from a woman in her late teens or twenties in good health. Sequencing was carried out using PBMCs. This chain connects TRBV6-5 to TRBJ1-3; D is undetermined. The CDR3 region is CASSSRASGNTIYF. The CDR3 nucleotides read TGTGCCAGCAGTTCCCGGGCCTCTGGAAACACCATATATTTT.